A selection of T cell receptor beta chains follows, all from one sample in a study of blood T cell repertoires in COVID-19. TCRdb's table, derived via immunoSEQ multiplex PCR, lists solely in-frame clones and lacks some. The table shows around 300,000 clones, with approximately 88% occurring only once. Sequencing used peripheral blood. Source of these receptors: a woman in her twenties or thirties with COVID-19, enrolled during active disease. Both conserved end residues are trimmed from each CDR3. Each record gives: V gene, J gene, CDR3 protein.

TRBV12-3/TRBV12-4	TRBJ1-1	ASRRQENTEAF
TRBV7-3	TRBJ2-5	ASSRSTGGEETQY
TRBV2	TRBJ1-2	ASRRTGGVNYGYT
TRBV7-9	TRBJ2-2	ASSYRGQGAPGELF
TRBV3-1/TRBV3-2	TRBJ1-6	ASSQLDLYSPLH
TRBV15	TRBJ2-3	ATSRDPGGTSTDTQY
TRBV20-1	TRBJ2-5	SASPGTSGPAGQETQY
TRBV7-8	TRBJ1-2	ASSLGQGAGGYT
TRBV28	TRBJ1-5	ASRDTSNQPQH
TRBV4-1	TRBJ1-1	ASSQVTGGTEAF
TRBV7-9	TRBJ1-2	ASSLPIRGKDYGYT
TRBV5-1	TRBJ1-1	ASSSSTGTTEAF
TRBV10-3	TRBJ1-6	AVRQGPNSPLH
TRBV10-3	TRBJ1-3	AISDRGRNNTIY
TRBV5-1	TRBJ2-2	ASRKKGGDTGELF
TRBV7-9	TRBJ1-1	ASSSTTGYPTEAF
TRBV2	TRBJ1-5	ASSQGRVAGNQPQH
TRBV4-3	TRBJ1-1	ASSRSTSGDTEAF
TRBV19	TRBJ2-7	ATGQGASEQY
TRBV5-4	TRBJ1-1	ASSRTVGTEAF
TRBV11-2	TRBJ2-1	ASSFQRGGRDEQF
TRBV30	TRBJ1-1	AWRPQGNTEAF
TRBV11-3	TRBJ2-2	ASSSSRGARNTGELF
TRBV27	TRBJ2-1	ASGPGGYNEQF
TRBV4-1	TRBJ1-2	ASSQGPRTAPHGYT